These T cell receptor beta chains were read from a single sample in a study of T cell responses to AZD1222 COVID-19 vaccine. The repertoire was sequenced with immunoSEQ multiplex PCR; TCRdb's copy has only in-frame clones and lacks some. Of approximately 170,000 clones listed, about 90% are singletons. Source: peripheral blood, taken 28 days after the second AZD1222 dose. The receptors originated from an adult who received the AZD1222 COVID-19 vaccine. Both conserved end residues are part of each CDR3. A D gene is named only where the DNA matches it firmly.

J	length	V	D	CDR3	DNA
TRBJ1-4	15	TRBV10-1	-	CASSESRGYNEKLFF	TGCGCCAGCAGTGAGTCGCGGGGGTATAATGAAAAACTGTTTTTT
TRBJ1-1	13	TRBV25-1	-	CASSEPFGSEAFF	TGTGCCAGCAGCGAACCCTTTGGGAGTGAAGCTTTCTTT
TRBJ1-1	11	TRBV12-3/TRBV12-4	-	CASSRITEAFF	TGTGCCAGCAGTCGGATCACTGAAGCTTTCTTT
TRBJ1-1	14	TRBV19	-	CASSTTSRNTEAFF	TGTGCCAGTAGTACCACATCAAGGAACACTGAAGCTTTCTTT
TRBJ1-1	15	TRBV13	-	CASTTGGTINTEAFF	TGTGCCAGCACGACGGGGGGCACTATCAACACTGAAGCTTTCTTT
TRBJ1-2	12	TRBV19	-	CASRGGLYGYTF	TGTGCCAGTAGAGGGGGTCTCTATGGCTACACCTTC
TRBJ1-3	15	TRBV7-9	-	CASSPRGTSGNTIYF	TGTGCCAGCAGCCCTCGGGGGACCTCTGGAAACACCATATATTTT
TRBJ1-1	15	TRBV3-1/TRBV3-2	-	CASSPTIGMNTEAFF	TGTGCCAGCAGCCCAACGATAGGAATGAACACTGAAGCTTTCTTT
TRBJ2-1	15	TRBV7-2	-	CASSLGRARNNEQFF	TGTGCCAGCAGTCTAGGACGAGCGAGAAACAATGAGCAGTTCTTC
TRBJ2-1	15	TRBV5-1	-	CASSPRRGAGNEQFF	TGCGCCAGCAGCCCCCGTAGGGGGGCGGGCAATGAGCAGTTCTTC
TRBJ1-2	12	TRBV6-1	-	CASSDRNYGYTF	TGTGCCAGCAGTGACAGGAATTATGGCTACACCTTC